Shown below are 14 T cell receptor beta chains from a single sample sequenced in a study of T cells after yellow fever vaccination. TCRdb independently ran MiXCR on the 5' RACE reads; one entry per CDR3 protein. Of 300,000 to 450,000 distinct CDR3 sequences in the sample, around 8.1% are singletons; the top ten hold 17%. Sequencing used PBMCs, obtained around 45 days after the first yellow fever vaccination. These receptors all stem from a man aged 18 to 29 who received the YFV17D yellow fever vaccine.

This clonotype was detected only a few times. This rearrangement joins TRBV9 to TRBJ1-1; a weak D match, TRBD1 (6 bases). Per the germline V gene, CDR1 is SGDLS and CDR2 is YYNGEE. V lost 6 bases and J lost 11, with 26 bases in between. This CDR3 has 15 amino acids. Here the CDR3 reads CASTKTFGGCIFAFF. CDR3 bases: TGTGCCAGCACCAAAACATTCGGGGGCTGCATTTTTGCTTTCTTT. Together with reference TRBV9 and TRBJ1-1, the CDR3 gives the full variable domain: DSGVTQTPKHLITATGQRVTLRCSPRSGDLSVYWYQQSLDQGLQFLIQYYNGEERAKGNILERFSAQQFPDLHSELNLSSLELGDSALYFCASTKTFGGCIFAFFGQGTRLTVV.

The CDR3 loop is CASRGRTDLNSPLHF. CDR3 bases: TGTGCCAGCCGAGGGCGGACGGATCTCAATTCACCCCTCCACTTT. J is TRBJ1-6 and V is TRBV28; D is unresolved. V was pared by 8 bases and J by 7 bases, with 18 bases between. The CDR3 length is 15 residues. Per the germline V gene, CDR1 is MDHEN and CDR2 is SYDVKM. Looking up the rest from reference TRBV28 and TRBJ1-6 gives the full variable domain: DVKVTQSSRYLVKRTGEKVFLECVQDMDHENMFWYRQDPGLGLRLIYFSYDVKMKEKGDIPEGYSVSREKKERFSLILESASTNQTSMYLCASRGRTDLNSPLHFGNGTRLTVT.

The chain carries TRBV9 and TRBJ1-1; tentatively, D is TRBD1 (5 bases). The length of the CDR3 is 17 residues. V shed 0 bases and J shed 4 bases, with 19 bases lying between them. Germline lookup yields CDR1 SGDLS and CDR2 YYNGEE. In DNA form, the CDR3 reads TGTGCCAGCAGCGTAGCTACCCCCGGGGCAGAGGGCACTGAAGCTTTCTTT. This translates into CASSVATPGAEGTEAFF. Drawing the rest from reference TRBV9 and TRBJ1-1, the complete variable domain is DSGVTQTPKHLITATGQRVTLRCSPRSGDLSVYWYQQSLDQGLQFLIQYYNGEERAKGNILERFSAQQFPDLHSELNLSSLELGDSALYFCASSVATPGAEGTEAFFGQGTRLTVV.

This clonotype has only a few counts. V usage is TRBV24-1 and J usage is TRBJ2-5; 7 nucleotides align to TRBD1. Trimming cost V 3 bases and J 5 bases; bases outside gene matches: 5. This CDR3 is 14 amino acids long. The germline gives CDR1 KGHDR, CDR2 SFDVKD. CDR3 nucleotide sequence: TGTGCCACCAGTGATACAGGGGCAGGGGAGACCCAGTACTTC. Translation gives CATSDTGAGETQYF.

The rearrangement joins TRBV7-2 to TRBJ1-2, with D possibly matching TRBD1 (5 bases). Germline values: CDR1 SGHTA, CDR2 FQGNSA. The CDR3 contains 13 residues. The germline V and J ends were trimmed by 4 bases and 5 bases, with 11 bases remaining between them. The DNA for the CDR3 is TGTGCCAGCAGCTGGGGCCTTAAGTATGGCTACACCTTC. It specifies CASSWGLKYGYTF.

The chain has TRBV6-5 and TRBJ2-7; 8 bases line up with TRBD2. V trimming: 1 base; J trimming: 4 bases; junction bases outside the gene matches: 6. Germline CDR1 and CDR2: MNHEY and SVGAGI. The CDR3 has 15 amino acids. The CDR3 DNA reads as TGTGCCAGCAGTTACTTTGTCGGGGGGGAATACGAGCAGTACTTC. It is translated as CASSYFVGGEYEQYF.

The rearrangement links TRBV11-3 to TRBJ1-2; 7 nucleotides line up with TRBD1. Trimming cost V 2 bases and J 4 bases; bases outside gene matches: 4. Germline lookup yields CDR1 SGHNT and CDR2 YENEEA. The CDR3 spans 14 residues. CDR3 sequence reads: CASSLKTGSYGYTF. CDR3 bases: TGTGCCAGCAGCTTAAAGACAGGGAGCTATGGCTACACCTTC. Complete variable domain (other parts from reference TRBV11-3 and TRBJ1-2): EAGVVQSPRYKIIEKKQPVAFWCNPISGHNTLYWYLQNLGQGPELLIRYENEEAVDDSQLPKDRFSAERLKGVDSTLKIQPAELGDSAVYLCASSLKTGSYGYTFGSGTRLTVV.

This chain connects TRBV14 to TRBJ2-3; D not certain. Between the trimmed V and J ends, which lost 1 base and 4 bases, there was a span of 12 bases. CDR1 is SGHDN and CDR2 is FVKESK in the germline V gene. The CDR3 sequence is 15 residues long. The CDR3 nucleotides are TGTGCCAGCAGCCAAGTGAGAAGCCGATCAGATACGCAGTATTTT. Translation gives CASSQVRSRSDTQYF.

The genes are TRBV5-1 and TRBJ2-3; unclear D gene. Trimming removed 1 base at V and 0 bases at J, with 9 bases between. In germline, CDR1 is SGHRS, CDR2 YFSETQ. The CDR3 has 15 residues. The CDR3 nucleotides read TGCGCCAGCAGCTTGTACTACTCTAGCACAGATACGCAGTATTTT. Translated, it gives CASSLYYSSTDTQYF.

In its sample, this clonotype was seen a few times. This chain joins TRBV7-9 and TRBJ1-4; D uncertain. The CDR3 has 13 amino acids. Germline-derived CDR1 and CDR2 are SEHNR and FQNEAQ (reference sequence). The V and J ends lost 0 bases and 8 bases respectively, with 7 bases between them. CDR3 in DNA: TGTGCCAGCAGCTTAGCGACCGGGGAAAAACTGTTTTTT. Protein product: CASSLATGEKLFF. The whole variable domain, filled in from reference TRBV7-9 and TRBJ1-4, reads DTGVSQNPRHKITKRGQNVTFRCDPISEHNRLYWYRQTLGQGPEFLTYFQNEAQLEKSRLLSDRFSAERPKGSFSTLEIQRTEQGDSAMYLCASSLATGEKLFFGSGTQLSVL.

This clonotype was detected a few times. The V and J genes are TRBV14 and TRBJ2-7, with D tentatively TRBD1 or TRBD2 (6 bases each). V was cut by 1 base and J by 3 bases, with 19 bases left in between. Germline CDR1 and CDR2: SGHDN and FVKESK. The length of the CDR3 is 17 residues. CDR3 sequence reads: CASSQGRDISTRYEQYF. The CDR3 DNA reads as TGTGCCAGCAGCCAAGGGCGGGACATCTCTACTCGCTACGAGCAGTACTTC.

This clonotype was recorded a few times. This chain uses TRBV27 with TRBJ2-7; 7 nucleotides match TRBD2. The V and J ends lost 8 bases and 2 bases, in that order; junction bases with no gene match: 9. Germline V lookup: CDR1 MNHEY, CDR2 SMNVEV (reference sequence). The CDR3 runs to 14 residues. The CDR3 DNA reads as TGTGCCAGCCAATGGGGGGGTACGCCCTACGAGCAGTACTTC. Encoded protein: CASQWGGTPYEQYF.

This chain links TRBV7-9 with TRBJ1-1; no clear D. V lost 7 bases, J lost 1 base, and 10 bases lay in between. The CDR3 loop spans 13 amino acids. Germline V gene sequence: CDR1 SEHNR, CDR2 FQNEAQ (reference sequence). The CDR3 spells CASNDQENTEAFF. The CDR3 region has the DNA TGTGCCAGCAACGATCAGGAGAACACTGAAGCTTTCTTT.

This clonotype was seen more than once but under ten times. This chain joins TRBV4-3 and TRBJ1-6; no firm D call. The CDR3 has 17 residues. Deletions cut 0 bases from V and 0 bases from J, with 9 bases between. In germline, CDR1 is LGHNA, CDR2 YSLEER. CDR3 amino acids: CASSQDWISSYNSPLHF. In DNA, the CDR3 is TGCGCCAGCAGCCAAGATTGGATTAGCTCCTATAATTCACCCCTCCACTTT.